Listed below are T cell receptor beta chains from one sample, sequenced in a study of OX40 agonist ivuxolimab in advanced cancers. Using immunoSEQ multiplex PCR, the repertoire was profiled, and TCRdb retains in-frame clones only, with some absent. The data hold 60,000 to 90,000 clones, with roughly 80% observed a single time. The material sequenced was CD4+ or CD8+ T cells sorted from blood, taken in a trial of the OX40 agonist ivuxolimab. These receptors originate from an adult with an advanced solid tumor such as melanoma, head and neck, liver or kidney cancer. CDR3s include the opening cysteine and the closing phenylalanine or tryptophan. The order of the fields is clone size, J gene, V gene, D gene, CDR3 DNA, CDR3 protein. The D gene is left open where the match is weak. Clone size appears in some rows only: once, few, many, or a class for an expanded clone.

>-|TRBJ2-3|TRBV6-5|TRBD1
TGTGCCAGCAGTTCGGGACAGGGACTCACAGATACGCAGTATTTT
CASSSGQGLTDTQYF
>-|TRBJ1-5|TRBV19|-
TGTGCCAGTAGTTTCATTAGGCTTCATAGACCTAGCAATCAGCCCCAGCATTTT
CASSFIRLHRPSNQPQHF
>-|TRBJ2-7|TRBV27|TRBD1
TGTGCCAGCACCAATAGAGGGACAGGACCCTACGAGCAGTACTTC
CASTNRGTGPYEQYF
>-|TRBJ2-1|TRBV5-1|TRBD1
TGCGCCAGCAGCTTGGTTCCGGGACAGGACTTTATACCTTACAATGAGCAGTTCTTC
CASSLVPGQDFIPYNEQFF
>few|TRBJ1-5|TRBV19|-
TGTGCCAGTAGTATATTACAGAATAGCAATCAGCCCCAGCATTTT
CASSILQNSNQPQHF
>-|TRBJ2-1|TRBV5-4|-
TGTGCCAGCAGCTTGGGGGGCGGGGTTTACAATGAGCAGTTCTTC
CASSLGGGVYNEQFF
>once|TRBJ2-5|TRBV6-6|-
TGTGCCAGCAGCTCCGCCGGGGGAGAGACCCAGTACTTC
CASSSAGGETQYF
>-|TRBJ2-1|TRBV27|TRBD2
TGTGCCAGCAGGGGAGCGGGAGGGTACAATGAGCAGTTCTTC
CASRGAGGYNEQFF
>-|TRBJ1-2|TRBV7-2|-
TGTGCCAGCAGGCGCCCGAACAGGGAAATATCTGGCTACACCTTC
CASRRPNREISGYTF
>-|TRBJ2-1|TRBV18|-
TGTGCCAGCTCACCACCGAGCGCGGGGAGATACAATGAGCAGTTCTTC
CASSPPSAGRYNEQFF
>-|TRBJ2-5|TRBV7-8|-
TGTGCCAGCAGCTTAACCCAAGAGACCCAGTACTTC
CASSLTQETQYF
>-|TRBJ1-1|TRBV6-5|-
TGTGCCAGCAGTGAAGATGGGGGTGCTTTCTTT
CASSEDGGAFF
>-|TRBJ1-5|TRBV28|TRBD1
TGTGCCAGCAGTCCGGGCGGGACAGCTTGGCAGCCCCAGCATTTT
CASSPGGTAWQPQHF
>-|TRBJ1-2|TRBV6-1|-
TGTGCCAGCACCGAGGCCTGGGGGCGAGACTATGGCTACACCTTC
CASTEAWGRDYGYTF
>-|TRBJ2-7|TRBV7-8|TRBD2
TGTGCCAGCACTGGGGCTAGCGGTTCCTACGAGCAGTACTTC
CASTGASGSYEQYF
>-|TRBJ1-1|TRBV2|-
TGTGCCAGCAGTGGCCTAGGCAGGGATGGTTTCTTT
CASSGLGRDGFF